These 12 T cell receptor beta chains originate from one sample sequenced in a study of identical twins. A single record per CDR3 protein comes from TCRdb applying MiXCR to the 5' RACE reads. This table has about 530,000 distinct CDR3 sequences, about 22% appearing once. The data were also submitted as part of a second study, on yellow fever vaccine responses in identical twins.

The sample was CD4+ T cells sorted from blood. The receptor source for this set is a woman between 18 and 30 years old in good health.

This clonotype was counted only a few times. The CDR3 coding sequence is TGCAGTGCTAGGGGTTCGGGGTTCTACTCCTACGAGCAGTACTTC. Encoded protein: CSARGSGFYSYEQYF. The chain links TRBV20-1 to TRBJ2-7, with D possibly matching TRBD2 (5 bases). CDR1 DFQATT and CDR2 SNEGSKA come from the germline V gene (reference sequence). This CDR3 has 15 amino acids. With 3 bases removed from V and 0 bases from J, the gap between germline ends came to 15 bases.

This clonotype was found a few times. V gene TRBV6-5 combines with J gene TRBJ2-1; D may be TRBD2 (6 bases). Germline V gives CDR1 MNHEY, CDR2 SVGAGI. The ends were cut back, 3 bases at V and 0 bases at J, with 15 bases in the middle. The CDR3 has 17 amino acids. CDR3 loop: CASSYSLRGSSYNEQFF. CDR3 in DNA: TGTGCCAGCAGTTATTCCTTGCGGGGTAGCTCCTACAATGAGCAGTTCTTC.

This clonotype appeared a few times. This chain connects TRBV5-1 to TRBJ2-3, with TRBD2 matching 11 bases. The J segment lost 2 bases and the V segment lost 5 bases, leaving 7 bases of the junction unmatched. The germline V gene encodes CDR1 SGHRS and CDR2 YFSETQ. The CDR3 extends over 16 amino acids. The CDR3 region is CASRAGLAVSTDTQYF. In DNA form, the CDR3 reads TGCGCCAGCAGAGCGGGACTAGCGGTTTCCACAGATACGCAGTATTTT.

V usage is TRBV6-1 and J usage is TRBJ2-2; 7 bases are shared with TRBD1. The CDR3 is 12 residues long. V gave up 7 bases and J gave up 11 bases; unmatched junction bases: 7. The germline CDR1 and CDR2 sequences are MNHNS and SASEGT. The CDR3 sequence is CASKPGQPELFF. CDR3 DNA sequence: TGTGCCAGCAAACCGGGACAGCCCGAGCTGTTTTTT.

This clonotype has a handful of counts. The chain employs TRBV9 and TRBJ1-6; weak D call: TRBD1 (6 bases). Germline V lookup: CDR1 SGDLS, CDR2 YYNGEE. The CDR3 contains 18 residues. V shed 0 bases and J shed 2 bases, with 15 bases lying between them. CDR3 sequence reads: CASSVGVGGGPYNSPLHF. The CDR3 nucleotides read TGTGCCAGCAGCGTAGGGGTCGGTGGGGGCCCCTATAATTCACCCCTCCACTTT.

This chain joins TRBV28 and TRBJ2-1; a weak D match, TRBD2 (5 bases). CDR3 size: 14 residues. Germline V gene lookup returns CDR1 MDHEN and CDR2 SYDVKM. Trimming removed 5 bases from V and 7 bases from J, with 15 bases in between. CDR3: CASSPAASRNEQFF. The CDR3 DNA sequence: TGTGCCAGCAGTCCGGCGGCTAGCCGGAATGAGCAGTTCTTC.

V gene TRBV5-1 combines with J gene TRBJ2-1, with 7 bases fitting TRBD2. The germline gives CDR1 SGHRS, CDR2 YFSETQ. V shed 0 bases, J shed 1 base, and the junction held 10 bases outside the gene matches. The CDR3 has 18 amino acids. This CDR3 reads CASSLAGAGVTSYNEQFF. Written as DNA, the CDR3 is TGCGCCAGCAGCTTGGCCGGTGCGGGAGTGACGTCCTACAATGAGCAGTTCTTC.

This clonotype has only one observation. The chain links TRBV5-5 to TRBJ2-1, with 8 nucleotides matching TRBD2. The CDR3 runs 16 residues. Trimming at V came to 3 bases and at J to 0 bases, leaving 5 bases not matched to a gene. Looked up from germline, CDR1 is SGHKS and CDR2 is YYEKEE (reference sequence). CDR3 bases: TGTGCCAGCAGCTCGTTAGCGGGGAGCTCCTACAATGAGCAGTTCTTC. It codes for CASSSLAGSSYNEQFF. Full variable domain (missing parts from reference TRBV5-5 and TRBJ2-1): DAGVTQSPTHLIKTRGQQVTLRCSPISGHKSVSWYQQVLGQGPQFIFQYYEKEERGRGNFPDRFSARQFPNYSSELNVNALLLGDSALYLCASSSLAGSSYNEQFFGPGTRLTVL.

The sample holds a few counts of this clonotype. This sequence joins TRBV20-1 and TRBJ2-2; D unclear. The CDR3 has 11 amino acids. CDR1 and CDR2 (germline): DFQATT, SNEGSKA (reference sequence). As DNA, the CDR3 is TGCAGCTTACAGAACACCGGGGAGCTGTTTTTT. The encoded protein is CSLQNTGELFF.

This clonotype appeared a few times. The chain joins TRBV10-2 to TRBJ1-2; 10 nucleotides align to TRBD1. Germline V gene lookup returns CDR1 WSHSY and CDR2 SAAADI. This CDR3 is built from 15 residues. Germline trimming cut 2 bases from V and 4 bases from J; bases unmatched to any gene: 4. The CDR3 nucleotides are TGCGCCAGCAGTGAGGCCGGGACAGGGGTCTATGGCTACACCTTC. Translated: CASSEAGTGVYGYTF.

The chain carries TRBV10-3 and TRBJ2-7, with 12 bases matching TRBD1. Germline V CDR1 and CDR2: ENHRY, SYGVKD. Trimming took 6 bases from V and 4 from J; bases not matched to a gene: 10. This CDR3 spans 16 amino acids. CDR3 bases: TGTGCCATCAGAACCGGGACAGGGGGCGCGATTTACGAGCAGTACTTC. Translation gives CAIRTGTGGAIYEQYF.

This clonotype turned up a few times. This chain links TRBV5-1 with TRBJ2-1; 8 positions match TRBD2. The CDR3 length is 15 residues. Germline assignment: CDR1 SGHRS and CDR2 YFSETQ. The trim removed 3 bases at V and 6 bases at J, leaving 8 bases unmatched. CDR3 DNA: TGCGCCAGCAGCTGGACTAGCCTAGCCCCCAATGAGCAGTTCTTC. Its translation is CASSWTSLAPNEQFF.